Given below is one T cell receptor beta chain in context. The data originate from a study of T-cell reconstitution after alpha-beta-depleted transplantation in children. This CDR3 has 14 amino acids. The ends were cut back, 0 bases at V and 0 bases at J, with 6 bases in the middle. Germline CDR1 is KGHSH and CDR2 is LQKENI. TCRbeta library preparation incorporated unique molecular identifiers. A single record per CDR3 protein comes from TCRdb applying MiXCR to the PCR reads. Of approximately 270,000 distinct CDR3 sequences listed, approximately 9.6% are singletons. This specimen consisted of PBMCs from the stem cell graft donor, obtained from the stem cell graft. This sequence was found in a human donor who donated a stem cell graft to a child with SCID. V and J are TRBV18 and TRBJ2-7; no clear D gene. The CDR3: CASSPPEVSYEQYF. CDR3 DNA: TGTGCCAGCTCACCACCGGAAGTCTCCTACGAGCAGTACTTC.